The rows below give T cell receptor beta chains drawn from one sample of a study of CD8 T cells in Susac syndrome. Each CDR3 protein is one row after TCRdb ran MiXCR on the immunoSEQ multiplex PCR reads. The data hold 95,000 or so distinct CDR3 sequences, with 80% to 95% observed a single time. Input material: CD8+ T cells from PBMCs. The receptors stem from a human donor in good health. The CDR3 runs from the conserved cysteine through the conserved F or W. A D gene is named only where the DNA matches it firmly. Clone size is given for some rows only: seen once, a few or many times, or a class if the clone is expanded.

V gene,D gene,clone size,J gene,CDR3 protein,CDR3 DNA
TRBV2,.,.,TRBJ2-5,CASLDLTQYF,TGTGCCAGCCTTGATCTGACCCAGTACTTC
TRBV6-4,.,.,TRBJ1-5,CASSDGNQPQHF,TGTGCCAGCAGCGACGGGAATCAGCCCCAGCATTTT
TRBV4-2,TRBD1,.,TRBJ2-7,CASSQEDRGRDEQYF,TGTGCCAGCAGCCAAGAGGACAGGGGTAGGGACGAGCAGTACTTC
TRBV20-1,.,.,TRBJ2-1,CSARSLGTPSYNEQFF,TGCAGTGCTCGGTCCCTCGGGACTCCTTCCTACAATGAGCAGTTCTTC
TRBV11-2,.,.,TRBJ2-2,CASSLGAGELFF,TGTGCCAGCAGCTTAGGAGCCGGGGAGCTGTTTTTT
TRBV20-1,.,once,TRBJ2-1,CSAEAVYNEQFF,TGCAGTGCCGAGGCAGTCTACAATGAGCAGTTCTTC
TRBV4-2,.,.,TRBJ2-1,CASSHSSEQFF,TGTGCCAGCAGCCATAGCAGTGAGCAGTTCTTC
TRBV4-1,.,once,TRBJ1-5,CASSPRVQPQHF,TGCGCCAGCAGCCCTAGGGTGCAGCCCCAGCATTTT
TRBV6-5,.,.,TRBJ1-4,CASSYDWARDEKLFF,TGTGCCAGCAGTTACGATTGGGCGAGGGATGAAAAACTGTTTTTT
TRBV29-1,TRBD2,once,TRBJ2-5,CSVEGPSGRGETQYF,TGCAGCGTTGAAGGACCTAGCGGTAGGGGAGAGACCCAGTACTTC
TRBV25-1,.,.,TRBJ2-5,CASSDGETQYF,TGTGCCAGCAGTGACGGAGAGACCCAGTACTTC
TRBV29-1,.,.,TRBJ2-1,CSPGRSSYNEQFF,TGCAGCCCAGGACGGAGCTCCTACAATGAGCAGTTCTTC
TRBV5-1,TRBD1,once,TRBJ1-1,CASSAPTGVNTEAFF,TGCGCCAGCAGCGCACCGACAGGGGTGAACACTGAAGCTTTCTTT
TRBV7-9,TRBD1,.,TRBJ2-7,CASSLKTGAPYEQYF,TGTGCCAGCAGCTTAAAGACAGGGGCCCCCTACGAGCAGTACTTC
TRBV30,.,.,TRBJ2-7,CAWSQGTYEQYF,TGTGCCTGGAGTCAAGGGACCTACGAGCAGTACTTC
TRBV5-4,TRBD1,.,TRBJ2-2,CASSLRDRGFAGELFF,TGTGCCAGCAGCCTGCGGGACAGGGGATTTGCCGGGGAGCTGTTTTTT
TRBV30,.,.,TRBJ1-1,CAWSVSTEAFF,TGTGCCTGGAGTGTAAGCACTGAAGCTTTCTTT
TRBV13,.,once,TRBJ2-5,CASSPRGRWETQYF,TGTGCCAGCAGCCCCAGAGGTCGGTGGGAGACCCAGTACTTC
TRBV7-6,TRBD2,few,TRBJ2-7,CASSPGLAVYEQYF,TGTGCCAGCAGCCCGGGACTAGCGGTCTACGAGCAGTACTTC
TRBV6-5,.,.,TRBJ2-6,CASSYMGPGANVLTF,TGTGCCAGCAGTTACATGGGTCCCGGGGCCAACGTCCTGACTTTC
TRBV11-2,.,.,TRBJ2-3,CASSLEGLTDTQYF,TGTGCCAGCAGCTTAGAGGGGCTTACAGATACGCAGTATTTT
TRBV12-3/TRBV12-4,.,.,TRBJ2-7,CASSLVSLAEQYF,TGTGCCAGCAGTTTAGTGAGTCTGGCAGAGCAGTACTTC
TRBV7-6,TRBD1,.,TRBJ1-5,CASSSRDSENQPQHF,TGTGCCAGCAGCTCCCGGGACAGTGAGAATCAGCCCCAGCATTTT
TRBV13,.,.,TRBJ1-2,CASSLDSDGYTF,TGTGCCAGCAGCTTAGATTCGGATGGCTACACCTTC
TRBV5-1,.,.,TRBJ1-1,CASSLIGSENTEAFF,TGCGCCAGCAGCTTAATTGGGAGTGAGAACACTGAAGCTTTCTTT
TRBV30,TRBD1,.,TRBJ1-6,CAWSVWGQGLGNSPLHF,TGTGCCTGGAGTGTTTGGGGACAGGGGCTGGGTAATTCACCCCTCCACTTT
TRBV20-1,.,.,TRBJ2-1,CSAPDSGTSTYNEQFF,TGCAGTGCTCCGGATAGTGGAACTAGTACCTACAATGAGCAGTTCTTC
TRBV6-5,.,.,TRBJ2-7,CASSYSNRAGEQYF,TGTGCCAGCAGTTACTCTAACAGGGCTGGGGAGCAGTACTTC
TRBV6-4,TRBD1,.,TRBJ1-1,CASTGRLQGANTEAFF,TGTGCCAGCACCGGCCGCCTGCAGGGGGCCAACACTGAAGCTTTCTTT
TRBV4-1,TRBD2,.,TRBJ2-2,CASSQEMVWWRGGRTGELFF,TGCGCCAGCAGCCAAGAAATGGTGTGGTGGCGGGGGGGCCGGACCGGGGAGCTGTTTTTT
TRBV30,.,.,TRBJ2-5,CAYGGVKETQYF,TGTGCCTACGGGGGAGTGAAAGAGACCCAGTACTTC
TRBV7-9,.,.,TRBJ2-3,CASSLAQDPHF,TGTGCCAGCAGCTTAGCCCAGGACCCACATTTT
TRBV7-4,.,.,TRBJ2-5,CASSPRAQETQYF,TGTGCCAGCAGCCCACGGGCGCAAGAGACCCAGTACTTC
TRBV15,TRBD1,once,TRBJ1-2,CATLDRDRVYGYTF,TGTGCCACCCTTGACCGGGACAGAGTCTATGGCTACACCTTC
TRBV20-1,TRBD2,.,TRBJ2-3,CSARGTSGLQGTQYF,TGCAGTGCTAGGGGGACTAGCGGCCTCCAGGGCACGCAGTATTTT
TRBV19,.,.,TRBJ1-1,CASSTGFAEAFF,TGTGCCAGTAGCACAGGATTTGCTGAAGCTTTCTTT
TRBV7-2,.,.,TRBJ1-3,CASSLSSGNTIYF,TGTGCCAGCAGCTTGAGCTCTGGAAACACCATATATTTT
TRBV14,.,.,TRBJ1-1,CASSPGRVTEAFF,TGTGCCAGCAGCCCGGGCAGGGTGACTGAAGCTTTCTTT
TRBV5-6,.,.,TRBJ1-2,CASTQAGRSDYGYTF,TGTGCCAGCACCCAAGCGGGGAGGTCCGACTATGGCTACACCTTC
TRBV13,.,.,TRBJ2-7,CASSLLGPDSEQYF,TGTGCCAGCAGCTTATTAGGGCCCGACTCCGAGCAGTACTTC
TRBV7-9,.,.,TRBJ1-2,CASSPDRANYGYTF,TGTGCCAGCAGCCCGGACCGTGCTAACTATGGCTACACCTTC
TRBV19,.,.,TRBJ1-1,CASSQGPEAFF,TGTGCCAGTAGCCAAGGACCTGAAGCTTTCTTT
TRBV9,.,.,TRBJ1-5,CASSVGWGQPQHF,TGTGCCAGCAGCGTAGGATGGGGTCAGCCCCAGCATTTT
TRBV6-1,.,.,TRBJ2-7,CASSPTGHVPSYEQYF,TGTGCCAGCAGTCCCACGGGCCATGTACCCTCCTACGAGCAGTACTTC
TRBV11-2,.,once,TRBJ2-7,CASSFRTDFYEQYF,TGTGCCAGCAGCTTTCGGACAGATTTCTACGAGCAGTACTTC
TRBV20-1,.,.,TRBJ2-1,CSATREGGIVHNEQFF,TGCAGTGCCACCCGAGAGGGGGGGATTGTCCACAATGAGCAGTTCTTC
TRBV29-1,TRBD1,.,TRBJ2-7,CSVEAGGMDEQYF,TGCAGCGTTGAGGCAGGGGGCATGGACGAGCAGTACTTC
TRBV29-1,TRBD1,.,TRBJ1-4,CSVGQGNEKLFF,TGCAGCGTTGGACAGGGAAATGAAAAACTGTTTTTT
TRBV19,.,.,TRBJ1-1,CASSGIEAFF,TGTGCCAGTAGTGGGATTGAAGCTTTCTTT
TRBV29-1,.,.,TRBJ1-5,CSVKGSSSGEPQHF,TGCAGCGTTAAAGGCAGTTCCTCCGGGGAGCCCCAGCATTTT
TRBV13,.,.,TRBJ1-1,CASSLSEGLTEAFF,TGTGCCAGCAGCTTATCGGAGGGCTTGACTGAAGCTTTCTTT